This is a list of T cell receptor beta chains from one sample in a study of T cell repertoires in cytomegalovirus infection. TCRdb itself ran the reads through MiXCR, one entry per CDR3 protein. There are some 350,000 distinct CDR3 sequences in the sample; roughly 20% occur only once, and about 10% lies in the top ten. The sequencing input was PBMCs. The receptor source for this set is a human donor in good health (CMV status not recorded). Some clones in this sample may be carry-over from other donors' samples. The CDR3 runs from the conserved cysteine through the conserved F or W. The D gene is left open where the match is weak. Size tells how often a clone was seen (once, few, many) or the class of an expanded clone, and some rows leave it out.

many,TRBJ1-3,-,TRBV12-3/TRBV12-4,CASSLKGSSGNTIYF
many,TRBJ2-5,-,TRBV25-1,CASSIRSKETQYF
-,TRBJ1-4,-,TRBV19,CATSRPGTEKLFF
many,TRBJ2-1,TRBD2,TRBV7-9,CASSLLAGNNEQFF
-,TRBJ2-3,-,TRBV7-2,CASTLSPTNTQYF
few,TRBJ1-1,-,TRBV15,CATSREGLYNTEAFF
few,TRBJ2-5,-,TRBV2,CASTEEIAQETQYF
few,TRBJ2-5,-,TRBV5-4,CASSLTGEMGETQYF
-,TRBJ2-3,-,TRBV12-3/TRBV12-4,CASSYYQAGMGTDTQYF
many,TRBJ2-1,TRBD2,TRBV7-6,CASRPGLDTNEQFF
-,TRBJ2-1,-,TRBV6-2/TRBV6-3,CASSYFEEGGSYNEQFF
-,TRBJ2-7,TRBD1,TRBV2,CASSFRRGNEQYF
many,TRBJ1-2,-,TRBV7-9,CASSFSQGANYGYTF
many,TRBJ2-7,TRBD2,TRBV5-1,CASSLDPESGREYF
once,TRBJ2-5,-,TRBV5-4,CAAGPRETQYF
few,TRBJ1-1,-,TRBV7-9,CASSPPGHGIPEAFF
few,TRBJ2-5,-,TRBV5-5,CASSGTLLETQYF
-,TRBJ2-5,TRBD2,TRBV19,CASKNCPELPRLAGEEETQYF
-,TRBJ2-5,TRBD2,TRBV20-1,CSSGGTSGTEETQYF
-,TRBJ1-2,-,TRBV6-2/TRBV6-3,CASSFISRGYTF
few,TRBJ1-3,-,TRBV6-1,CASSELLGTSGNTIYF
-,TRBJ1-5,-,TRBV24-1,CATSDSRNQPQHF
-,TRBJ2-2,-,TRBV5-1,CASSPDPNTGELFF
-,TRBJ2-7,-,TRBV19,CASSTRKGGSYEQYF
many,TRBJ1-3,TRBD1,TRBV7-2,CASRLPTGAGNTIYF
few,TRBJ2-3,-,TRBV19,CASSQSHWQGTQYF
few,TRBJ1-4,-,TRBV11-2,CASSPRTVGYEKLFF
few,TRBJ1-5,TRBD1,TRBV7-4,CASSSTLGKGAQGNQPQHF
few,TRBJ1-2,-,TRBV9,CASSGGKDRAYYGYTF
-,TRBJ2-6,-,TRBV7-9,CASSLGGSPGANVLTF